The T cell receptor beta chain under discussion was sequenced for a study of T cells in localized non-small cell lung cancer. General observations from the study: Of the tissues analyzed, uninvolved adjacent lung showed maximal T cell clonality, greater than tumor. Appearances in adjacent lung were noted for a median approximately 58 of the top 100 tumor clones. There was an association of higher blood T cell density with longer overall survival. Heterogeneity cannot be ruled out, as sequencing used one tumor region only.

A word on this clone: The antigen is unknown.

Trimming pared 6 bases from V and 4 bases from J, leaving 7 bases between. Germline V lookup: CDR1 MDHEN, CDR2 SYDVKM. This CDR3 comprises 11 residues. The assay was immunoSEQ multiplex PCR, and TCRdb's table has in-frame clones only and misses some. This table holds roughly 30,000 clones, 70% to 90% found once. V and J are TRBV28 and TRBJ2-7, with D unresolved. Here the sequenced sample was peripheral blood, taken before any cancer treatment. The receptor was isolated from a woman aged 18 to 55 with stage I lung adenocarcinoma. CDR3 protein: CASSNFYEQYF. The CDR3 bases are TGTGCCAGCAGCAACTTTTACGAGCAGTACTTC.